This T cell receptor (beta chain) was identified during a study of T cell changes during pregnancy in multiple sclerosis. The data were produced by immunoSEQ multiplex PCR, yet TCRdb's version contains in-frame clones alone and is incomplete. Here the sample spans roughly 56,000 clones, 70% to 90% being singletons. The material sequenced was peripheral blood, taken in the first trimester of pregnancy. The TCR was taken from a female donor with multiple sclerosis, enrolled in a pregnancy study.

The CDR3 sequence: CASRGTMLETQYF. CDR3 nucleotides: TGCGCCAGCAGAGGGACTATGTTGGAGACCCAGTACTTC. The chain recombines TRBV5-1 with TRBJ2-5, with 7 bases aligning to TRBD2. Trimming cost V 5 bases and J 5 bases; bases outside gene matches: 6. Per the germline V gene, CDR1 is SGHRS and CDR2 is YFSETQ. The CDR3 has 13 residues.